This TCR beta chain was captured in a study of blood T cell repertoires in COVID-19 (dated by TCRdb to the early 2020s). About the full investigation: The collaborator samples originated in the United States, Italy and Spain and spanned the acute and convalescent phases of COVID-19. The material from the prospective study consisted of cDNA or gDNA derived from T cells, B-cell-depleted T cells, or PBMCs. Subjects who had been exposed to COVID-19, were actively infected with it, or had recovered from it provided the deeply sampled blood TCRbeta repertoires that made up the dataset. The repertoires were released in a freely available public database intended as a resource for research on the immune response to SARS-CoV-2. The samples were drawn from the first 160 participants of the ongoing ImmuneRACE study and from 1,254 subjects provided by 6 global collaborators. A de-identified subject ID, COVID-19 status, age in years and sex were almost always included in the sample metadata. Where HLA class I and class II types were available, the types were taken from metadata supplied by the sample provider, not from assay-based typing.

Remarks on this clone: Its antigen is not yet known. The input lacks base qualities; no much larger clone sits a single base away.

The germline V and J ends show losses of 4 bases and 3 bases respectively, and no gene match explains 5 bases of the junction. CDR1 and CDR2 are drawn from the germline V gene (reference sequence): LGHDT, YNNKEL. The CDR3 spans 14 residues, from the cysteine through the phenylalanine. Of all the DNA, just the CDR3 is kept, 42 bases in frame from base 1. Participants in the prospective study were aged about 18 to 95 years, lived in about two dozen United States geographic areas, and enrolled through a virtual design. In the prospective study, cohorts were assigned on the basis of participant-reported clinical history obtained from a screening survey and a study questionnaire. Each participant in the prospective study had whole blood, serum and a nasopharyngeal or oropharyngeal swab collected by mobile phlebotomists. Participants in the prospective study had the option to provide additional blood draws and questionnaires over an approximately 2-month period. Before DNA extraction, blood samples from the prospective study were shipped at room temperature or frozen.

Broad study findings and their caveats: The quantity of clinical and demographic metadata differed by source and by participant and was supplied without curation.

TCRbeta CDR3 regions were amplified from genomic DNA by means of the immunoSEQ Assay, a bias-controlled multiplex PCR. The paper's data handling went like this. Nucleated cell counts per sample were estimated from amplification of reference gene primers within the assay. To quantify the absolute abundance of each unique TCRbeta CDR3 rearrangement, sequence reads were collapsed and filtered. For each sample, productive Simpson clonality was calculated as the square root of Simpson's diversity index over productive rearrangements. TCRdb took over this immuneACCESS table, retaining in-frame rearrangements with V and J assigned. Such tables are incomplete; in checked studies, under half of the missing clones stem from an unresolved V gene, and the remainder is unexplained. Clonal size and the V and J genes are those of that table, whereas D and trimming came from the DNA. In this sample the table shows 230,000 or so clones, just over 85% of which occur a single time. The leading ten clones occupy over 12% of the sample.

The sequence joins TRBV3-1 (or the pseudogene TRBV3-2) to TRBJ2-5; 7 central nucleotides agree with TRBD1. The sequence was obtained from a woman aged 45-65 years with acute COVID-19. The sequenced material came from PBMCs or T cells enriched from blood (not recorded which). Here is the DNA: TGTGCCAGCAGCCTCCAGGGGGAAGAAGAGACCCAGTACTTC. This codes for CASSLQGEEETQYF.